What follows is one T cell receptor (beta chain) and its context. The CDR3 has 14 amino acids. The V gene lost 4 bases and the J gene lost 1 base, with 11 bases spanning the gap. CDR1 and CDR2 (germline): KGHSH, LQKENI. The source of the sample is a study of blood T cell repertoires in COVID-19. Whole-study context: Donors in the United States, Italy and Spain gave samples during acute or convalescent COVID-19. T cells, B-cell-depleted T cells, or PBMCs supplied cDNA or gDNA.

Study processing details: Scientists estimated how many nucleated cells there were by amplifying reference gene primers. Some clones are missing from TCRdb's copy, which holds only in-frame ones; the method was immunoSEQ multiplex PCR. The D gene and trimming were derived from the DNA, and the V and J assignments and clone size from that table. The profile covers fewer than 150,000 clones, with roughly 72% appearing a single time and approximately 10% taken by the ten largest. This TCR derives from a human donor in a cohort sampled during active COVID-19. The V and J genes are TRBV18 and TRBJ2-7; unclear D gene. The sample was peripheral blood. This chain's CDR3 is CASSLSQDSYEQYF. The CDR3 DNA is TGTGCCAGCTCACTGTCCCAGGATTCCTACGAGCAGTACTTC.